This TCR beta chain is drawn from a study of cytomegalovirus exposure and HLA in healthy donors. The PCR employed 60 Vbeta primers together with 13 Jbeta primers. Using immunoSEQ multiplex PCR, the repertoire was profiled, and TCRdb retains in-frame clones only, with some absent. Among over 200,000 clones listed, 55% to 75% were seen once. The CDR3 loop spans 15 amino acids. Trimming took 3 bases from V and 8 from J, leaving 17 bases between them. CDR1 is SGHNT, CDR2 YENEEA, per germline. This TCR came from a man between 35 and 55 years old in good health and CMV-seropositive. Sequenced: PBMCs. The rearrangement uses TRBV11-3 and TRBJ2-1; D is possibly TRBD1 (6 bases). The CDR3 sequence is CASSFRRGPMDEQFF. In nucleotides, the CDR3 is TGTGCCAGCAGCTTTCGCAGGGGCCCCATGGATGAGCAGTTCTTC.